This T cell receptor beta chain was sequenced for a study of CD8+ T cells in alopecia areata. Study overall: Tofacitinib was taken orally by treated patients, and the dose was 5 to 10 mg twice daily. General observations from the study: Lesional scalp displayed greater clonality than normal scalp, most notably in alopecia totalis/universalis.

In its sample, this clone was seen many times. Its antigen is as yet unknown. Using a FACSAria, the CD4+ and CD8+ T cells were sorted from the PBMCs. RNA extraction was followed by reverse transcription into cDNA, which acted as the sequencing template. Some clones are missing from TCRdb's copy, which holds only in-frame ones; the method was immunoSEQ multiplex PCR. The sample lists more than 95,000 clones; 35% to 45% were seen once. Germline CDR1 SNHLY, CDR2 FYNNEI. V was shortened by 6 bases and J by 6 bases, with 11 bases between the two germline ends. The length of the CDR3 is 13 residues. The sequencing input was CD4+ T cells sorted from blood. This clonotype was obtained from a human donor with alopecia areata. J is TRBJ2-2 and V is TRBV2; D is unresolved. CDR3 nucleotide sequence: TGTGCCAGCAGAACGAACGGGCCCGGGGAGCTGTTTTTT. It specifies CASRTNGPGELFF.